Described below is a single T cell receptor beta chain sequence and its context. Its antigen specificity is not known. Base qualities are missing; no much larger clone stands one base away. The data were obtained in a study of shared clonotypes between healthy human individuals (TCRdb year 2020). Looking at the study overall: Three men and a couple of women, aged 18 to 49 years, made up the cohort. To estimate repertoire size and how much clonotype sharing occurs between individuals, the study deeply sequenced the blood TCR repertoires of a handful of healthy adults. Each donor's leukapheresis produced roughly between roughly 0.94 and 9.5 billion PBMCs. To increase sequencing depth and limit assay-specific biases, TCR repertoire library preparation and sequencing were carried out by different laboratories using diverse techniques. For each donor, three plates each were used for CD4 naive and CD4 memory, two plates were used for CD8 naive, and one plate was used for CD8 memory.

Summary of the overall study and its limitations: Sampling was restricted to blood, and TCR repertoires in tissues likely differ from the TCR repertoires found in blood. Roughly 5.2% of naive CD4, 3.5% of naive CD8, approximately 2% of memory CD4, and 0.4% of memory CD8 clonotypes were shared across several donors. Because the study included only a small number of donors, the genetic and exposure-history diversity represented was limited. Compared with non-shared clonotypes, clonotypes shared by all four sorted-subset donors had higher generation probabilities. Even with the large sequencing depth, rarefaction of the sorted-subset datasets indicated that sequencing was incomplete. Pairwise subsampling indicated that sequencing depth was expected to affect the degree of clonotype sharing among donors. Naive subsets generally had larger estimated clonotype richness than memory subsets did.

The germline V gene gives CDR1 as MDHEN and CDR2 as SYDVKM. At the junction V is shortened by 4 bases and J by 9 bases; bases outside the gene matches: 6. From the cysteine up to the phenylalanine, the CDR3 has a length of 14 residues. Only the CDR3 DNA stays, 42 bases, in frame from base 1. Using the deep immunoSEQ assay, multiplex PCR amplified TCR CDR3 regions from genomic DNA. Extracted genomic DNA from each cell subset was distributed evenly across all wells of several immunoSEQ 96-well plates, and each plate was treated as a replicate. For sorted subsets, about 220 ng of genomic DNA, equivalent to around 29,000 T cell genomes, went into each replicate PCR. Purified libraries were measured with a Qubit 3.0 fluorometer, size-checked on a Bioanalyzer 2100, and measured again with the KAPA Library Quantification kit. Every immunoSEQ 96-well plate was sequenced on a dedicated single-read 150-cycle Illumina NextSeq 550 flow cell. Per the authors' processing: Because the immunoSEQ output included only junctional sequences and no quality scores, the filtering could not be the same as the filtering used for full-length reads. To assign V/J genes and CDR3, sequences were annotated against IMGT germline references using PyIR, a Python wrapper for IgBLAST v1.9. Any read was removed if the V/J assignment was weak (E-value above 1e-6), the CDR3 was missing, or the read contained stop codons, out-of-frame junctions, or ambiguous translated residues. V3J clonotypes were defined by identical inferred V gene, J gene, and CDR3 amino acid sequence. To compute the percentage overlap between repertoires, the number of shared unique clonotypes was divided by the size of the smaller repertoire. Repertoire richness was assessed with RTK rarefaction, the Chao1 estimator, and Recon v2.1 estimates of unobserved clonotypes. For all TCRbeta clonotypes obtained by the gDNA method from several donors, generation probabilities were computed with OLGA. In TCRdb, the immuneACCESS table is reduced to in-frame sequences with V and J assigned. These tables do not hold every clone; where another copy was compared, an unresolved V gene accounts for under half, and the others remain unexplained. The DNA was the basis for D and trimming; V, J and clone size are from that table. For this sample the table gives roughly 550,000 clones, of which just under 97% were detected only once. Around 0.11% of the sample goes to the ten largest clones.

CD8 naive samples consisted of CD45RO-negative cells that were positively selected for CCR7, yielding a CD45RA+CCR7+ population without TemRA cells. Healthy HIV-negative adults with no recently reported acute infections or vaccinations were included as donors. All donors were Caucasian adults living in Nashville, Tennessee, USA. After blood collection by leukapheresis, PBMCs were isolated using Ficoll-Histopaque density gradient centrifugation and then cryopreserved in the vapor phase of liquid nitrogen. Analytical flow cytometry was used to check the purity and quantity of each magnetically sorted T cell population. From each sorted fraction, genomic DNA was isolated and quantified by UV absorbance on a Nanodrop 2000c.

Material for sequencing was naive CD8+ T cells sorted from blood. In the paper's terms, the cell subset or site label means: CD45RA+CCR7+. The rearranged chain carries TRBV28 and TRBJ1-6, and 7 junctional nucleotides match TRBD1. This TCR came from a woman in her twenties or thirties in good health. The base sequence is TGTGCCAGCAGTTGGACAGGTGGGAGTTCACCCCTCCACTTT. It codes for CASSWTGGSSPLHF.